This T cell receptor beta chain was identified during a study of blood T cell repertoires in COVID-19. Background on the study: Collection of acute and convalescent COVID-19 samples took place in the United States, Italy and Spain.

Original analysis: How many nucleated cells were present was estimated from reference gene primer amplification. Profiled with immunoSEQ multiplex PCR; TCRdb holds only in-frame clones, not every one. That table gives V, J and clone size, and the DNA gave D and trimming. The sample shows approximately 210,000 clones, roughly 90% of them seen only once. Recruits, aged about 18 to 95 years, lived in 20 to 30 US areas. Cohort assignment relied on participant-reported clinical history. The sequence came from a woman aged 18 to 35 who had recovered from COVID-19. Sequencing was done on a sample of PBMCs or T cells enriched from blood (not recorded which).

The CDR3 region is CASSREEGLAGYTF. CDR3 nucleotides: TGTGCCAGCAGCCGCGAGGAGGGTCTAGCTGGCTACACCTTC. The chain couples TRBV28 to TRBJ1-2; no definite D call. The germline V and J ends were trimmed by 6 bases and 7 bases, with 18 bases remaining between them. The CDR3 extends over 14 amino acids. Germline CDR1 reads MDHEN; CDR2 reads SYDVKM.